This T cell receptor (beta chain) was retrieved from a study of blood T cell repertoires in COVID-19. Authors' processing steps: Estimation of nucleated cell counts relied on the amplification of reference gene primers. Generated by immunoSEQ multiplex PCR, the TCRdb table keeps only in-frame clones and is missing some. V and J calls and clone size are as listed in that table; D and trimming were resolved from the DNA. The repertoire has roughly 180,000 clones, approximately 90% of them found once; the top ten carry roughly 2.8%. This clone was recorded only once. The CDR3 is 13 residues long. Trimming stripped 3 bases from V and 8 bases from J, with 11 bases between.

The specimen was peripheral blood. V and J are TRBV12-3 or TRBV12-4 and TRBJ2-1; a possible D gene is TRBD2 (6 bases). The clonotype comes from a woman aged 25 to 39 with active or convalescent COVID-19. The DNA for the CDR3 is TGTGCCAGCAGTTTGGGACTTATCTATGAGCAGTTCTTC. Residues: CASSLGLIYEQFF.